This passage covers 22 T cell receptor beta chains from one sample sequenced in a study of shared clonotypes between healthy human individuals. Measured with immunoSEQ multiplex PCR; TCRdb has only the in-frame clones, and not every one. The table records 2 million to 2.5 million clones, over 85% of them present only once. Material for sequencing was naive CD4+ T cells from PBMCs. Noted subset: CD45RA+ positively selected. The receptors shown here come from a man younger than 35 in good health. Some clones in this sample may be carry-over from other donors' samples.

On this clone: Additional DNA sequences in this sample encode the identical CDR3. The chain uses TRBV28 and TRBJ1-1; D is perhaps TRBD1 (5 bases). The CDR3 extends over 14 amino acids. Per the germline V gene, CDR1 is MDHEN and CDR2 is SYDVKM. Trimming took 8 bases from V and 4 from J, leaving 17 bases between them. The CDR3: CASLGGGVGTEAFF. The CDR3 nucleotides are TGTGCCAGCCTGGGGGGAGGGGTCGGCACTGAAGCTTTCTTT.

This clone was observed a single time. The J gene is TRBJ1-2, the V gene TRBV28; D ambiguous. The CDR3 spans 12 residues. Trimming cost V 5 bases and J 4 bases, with 8 bases left between them. The germline gives CDR1 MDHEN, CDR2 SYDVKM. The DNA for the CDR3 is TGTGCCAGCAGTGAAAACATCTATGGCTACACCTTC. Translating gives CASSENIYGYTF.

Points on this clone: Additional DNA sequences in this sample encode the identical CDR3. V is TRBV6-5 and J is TRBJ2-5; 9 positions agree with TRBD1. CDR3 size: 13 residues. The J segment lost 4 bases and the V segment lost 6 bases, leaving 3 bases of the junction unmatched. CDR1 and CDR2 from the germline V gene are MNHEY and SVGAGI. The CDR3 DNA is TGTGCCAGCAGCAGACAGGGGGGAGAGACCCAGTACTTC. Translating gives CASSRQGGETQYF.

The chain couples TRBV13 to TRBJ1-1, with TRBD1 as a possible D gene (5 bases). From germline, CDR1 is PRHDT and CDR2 FYEKMQ (reference sequence). V gave up 8 bases and J gave up 1 base, with 11 bases separating them. There are 13 residues in the CDR3. CDR3 loop: CASRLGGNTEAFF. In nucleotides, the CDR3 is TGTGCCAGCCGGCTCGGGGGGAACACTGAAGCTTTCTTT.

The J gene is TRBJ2-2, the V gene TRBV6-5; 7 positions match TRBD1. V dropped 7 bases and J dropped 2; count of bases not matched to a gene: 4. This CDR3 has 14 residues. Germline loops: CDR1 MNHEY, CDR2 SVGAGI. The CDR3 DNA reads TGTGCCAGCACGACAGGGCTTAACACCGGGGAGCTGTTTTTT. This gives the protein CASTTGLNTGELFF.

Concerning this clone itself: Other nucleotide sequences in the sample specify the same CDR3. This chain connects TRBV29-1 to TRBJ2-5; D perhaps matches TRBD2 (6 bases). This CDR3 has 12 residues. The V gene lost 7 bases and the J gene lost 3 bases, with 12 bases spanning the gap. Germline CDR1 and CDR2: SQVTM and ANQGSEA. CDR3 DNA sequence: TGCAGCGCCCGGAGGGCGGAAGAGACCCAGTACTTC. Protein product: CSARRAEETQYF.

Worth noting for this clone: At the DNA level, this CDR3 is encoded by other sequences in the same sample as well. The gene calls are TRBV6-1 and TRBJ2-1; D not certain. Per the germline V gene, CDR1 is MNHNS and CDR2 is SASEGT. This CDR3 has 12 amino acids. The V end lost 1 base, the J end lost 6 bases, and 4 bases lay between the germline ends. The CDR3 DNA sequence: TGTGCCAGCAGTGAAGTTGGCAATGAGCAGTTCTTC. Translation: CASSEVGNEQFF.

The chain employs TRBV2 and TRBJ2-7; maybe TRBD2 (7 bases). The CDR3 is 16 amino acids. V gave up 6 bases and J gave up 0 bases, with 18 bases separating them. Germline-derived CDR1 and CDR2 are SNHLY and FYNNEI. Written as DNA, the CDR3 is TGTGCCAGCAGACTAGGGGGGGATACCCACTCCTACGAGCAGTACTTC. It translates to CASRLGGDTHSYEQYF.

This clone was counted only a few times. The chain uses TRBV4-1 and TRBJ2-1; 8 bases map to TRBD2. Germline V gene sequence: CDR1 MGHRA, CDR2 YSYEKL. Losses at the gene ends were 2 bases for V and 2 bases for J; bases not matched to a gene: 11. CDR3 length: 18 amino acids. CDR3 residues: CASSQMGQGAGAYNEQFF. The CDR3 nucleotides are TGCGCCAGCAGCCAAATGGGGCAGGGAGCGGGAGCCTACAATGAGCAGTTCTTC.

V is TRBV25-1 and J is TRBJ1-2; D call uncertain. CDR3 length: 13 amino acids. From germline, CDR1 is MGHDK and CDR2 SYGVNS. Trimming left V 2 bases short and J 5 bases short, with 9 bases between. CDR3 residues: CASSEQVGYGYTF. The CDR3, as DNA: TGTGCCAGCAGTGAACAGGTTGGGTATGGCTACACCTTC.

The chain recombines TRBV5-1 with TRBJ1-6, with D hard to call. The V gene's germline CDR1 is SGHRS and CDR2 YFSETQ. Trimming cost V 2 bases and J 8 bases, with 8 bases left between them. The CDR3 sequence is 13 residues long. CDR3 in amino acids: CASSFGSDSPLHF. The CDR3 DNA sequence: TGCGCCAGCAGCTTCGGGTCCGATTCACCCCTCCACTTT. The full variable domain, in which reference TRBV5-1 and TRBJ1-6 provide the parts outside the CDR3, is KAGVTQTPRYLIKTRGQQVTLSCSPISGHRSVSWYQQTPGQGLQFLFEYFSETQRNKGNFPGRFSGRQFSNSRSEMNVSTLELGDSALYLCASSFGSDSPLHFGNGTRLTVT.

V usage is TRBV9 and J usage is TRBJ1-3, with D perhaps matching TRBD1 (5 bases). CDR1 is SGDLS and CDR2 is YYNGEE in the germline V gene. Trimming removed 5 bases from V and 0 bases from J, with 12 bases in between. This CDR3 is built from 15 residues. The CDR3 protein is CASSKQVTSGNTIYF. CDR3 coding DNA: TGTGCCAGCAGTAAACAGGTTACCTCTGGAAACACCATATATTTT. The complete variable domain, with remaining parts taken from reference TRBV9 and TRBJ1-3, reads DSGVTQTPKHLITATGQRVTLRCSPRSGDLSVYWYQQSLDQGLQFLIQYYNGEERAKGNILERFSAQQFPDLHSELNLSSLELGDSALYFCASSKQVTSGNTIYFGEGSWLTVV.

This chain uses TRBV30 with TRBJ2-2; unclear D gene. Germline assignment: CDR1 GTSNPN and CDR2 SVGIG (reference sequence). Trimming cost V 4 bases and J 0 bases, with 9 bases left between them. This CDR3 is 14 amino acids long. CDR3 region: CAWKLTANTGELFF. CDR3 sequence (DNA): TGTGCCTGGAAGTTGACCGCGAACACCGGGGAGCTGTTTTTT. The variable domain in full, completed from reference TRBV30 and TRBJ2-2, reads SQTIHQWPATLVQPVGSPLSLECTVEGTSNPNLYWYRQAAGRGLQLLFYSVGIGQISSEVPQNLSASRPQDRQFILSSKKLLLSDSGFYLCAWKLTANTGELFFGEGSRLTVL.

V usage is TRBV11-3 and J usage is TRBJ2-1; D possibly uses TRBD1 or TRBD2 (5 bases each). Deletions cut 4 bases from V and 7 bases from J, with 5 bases between. The CDR3 covers 11 residues. Germline lookup yields CDR1 SGHNT and CDR2 YENEEA. The chain's CDR3 is CASSWGNEQFF. The CDR3 coding sequence is TGTGCCAGCAGCTGGGGGAATGAGCAGTTCTTC.

With regard to this clone: Within the sample, other DNA sequences also encode this same CDR3. V and J are TRBV5-1 and TRBJ1-1; D gene uncertain. The CDR3 sequence is 14 residues long. The ends were cut back, 0 bases at V and 5 bases at J, with 11 bases in the middle. Per the germline V gene, CDR1 is SGHRS and CDR2 is YFSETQ. CDR3 sequence: CASSLGPSGTEAFF. The CDR3, as DNA: TGCGCCAGCAGCTTGGGGCCGTCGGGAACTGAAGCTTTCTTT.

The DNA of the CDR3 is TGTGCCAGCAGCTTTTTCGGATCTAGCACAGATACGCAGTATTTT. Translation gives CASSFFGSSTDTQYF. The rearrangement joins TRBV5-6 to TRBJ2-3; D uncertain. Germline V gene sequence: CDR1 SGHDT, CDR2 YYEEEE. The length of the CDR3 is 15 residues. The V gene lost 2 bases and the J gene lost 0 bases, with 10 bases spanning the gap.

The rearrangement links TRBV5-1 to TRBJ2-2; TRBD2 matches at 9 bases. This CDR3 spans 16 amino acids. Losses at the gene ends were 0 bases for V and 5 bases for J; bases not matched to a gene: 5. Germline V gene lookup returns CDR1 SGHRS and CDR2 YFSETQ. For the CDR3, the DNA is TGCGCCAGCAGCTTGGTTGGGACTAGCTGGACCGGGGAGCTGTTTTTT. Encoded protein: CASSLVGTSWTGELFF. The full variable domain, rest sourced from reference TRBV5-1 and TRBJ2-2, is KAGVTQTPRYLIKTRGQQVTLSCSPISGHRSVSWYQQTPGQGLQFLFEYFSETQRNKGNFPGRFSGRQFSNSRSEMNVSTLELGDSALYLCASSLVGTSWTGELFFGEGSRLTVL.

The V and J genes are TRBV28 and TRBJ2-3, with 10 bases aligning to TRBD2. J lost 2 bases, V lost 5 bases, and 10 bases had no gene match. The CDR3 length is 17 residues. Germline-derived CDR1 and CDR2 are MDHEN and SYDVKM. Here the CDR3 DNA reads TGTGCCAGCAGTCAGGGACTAGCGACGAGACTCACAGATACGCAGTATTTT. This encodes CASSQGLATRLTDTQYF.

This chain connects TRBV25-1 to TRBJ2-1; 8 nucleotides match TRBD2. V lost 9 bases to trimming and J lost 3 bases; unmatched junction nucleotides: 4. The CDR3 consists of 13 residues. The V gene's germline CDR1 is MGHDK and CDR2 SYGVNS. The CDR3 reads CASIAGIYNEQFF. The CDR3 DNA reads TGTGCCAGTATAGCGGGAATCTACAATGAGCAGTTCTTC.

V usage is TRBV7-2 and J usage is TRBJ1-1, with no clear D. The CDR3 is 14 amino acids. V was shortened by 2 bases and J by 2 bases, with 9 bases between the two germline ends. The germline V gene encodes CDR1 SGHTA and CDR2 FQGNSA. The CDR3 DNA reads TGTGCCAGCAGCTTAAGGCTACGAAACACTGAAGCTTTCTTT. This translates into CASSLRLRNTEAFF.

The chain combines TRBV28 with TRBJ1-1, with D tentatively TRBD1 (6 bases). The CDR3 extends over 13 amino acids. The germline V and J ends were trimmed by 8 bases and 0 bases, with 10 bases remaining between them. Per germline, CDR1 MDHEN and CDR2 SYDVKM. CDR3 coding DNA: TGTGCCAGCCACAGGGCGGTGAACACTGAAGCTTTCTTT. This sequence encodes CASHRAVNTEAFF. The full variable domain, with the rest looked up from reference TRBV28 and TRBJ1-1, is DVKVTQSSRYLVKRTGEKVFLECVQDMDHENMFWYRQDPGLGLRLIYFSYDVKMKEKGDIPEGYSVSREKKERFSLILESASTNQTSMYLCASHRAVNTEAFFGQGTRLTVV.

This sequence joins TRBV5-4 and TRBJ2-7; 12 bases are a match to TRBD2. This CDR3 has 16 residues. CDR1 SGHNT and CDR2 YYREEE come from the germline V gene (reference sequence). The ends lost 4 bases at V and 5 bases at J; junction bases unmatched: 10. The CDR3 DNA follows: TGTGCCAGCAGCCAGGTAGGACTAGCGGGAATCGACGAGCAGTACTTC. Its translation: CASSQVGLAGIDEQYF.